One T cell receptor (beta chain) is described in this entry. Use of 60 Vbeta and 13 Jbeta primers characterized the PCR. Only in-frame clones appear in the TCRdb table, and some are missing; sequencing was by immunoSEQ multiplex PCR. The sample contains approximately 140,000 clones, 70% to 80% of which appear only once. This sample was included in a study of cytomegalovirus exposure and HLA in healthy donors. V was clipped by 5 bases and J by 5 bases; unmatched bases: 8. The germline V gene has CDR1 PRHDT and CDR2 FYEKMQ (reference sequence). This CDR3 contains 15 residues. The receptor's source is a woman in her 40s in good health and CMV-seropositive. The sample was PBMCs. V is TRBV13 and J is TRBJ1-1, with 10 nucleotides matching TRBD1. CDR3: CASSLTPGQGTEAFF. The CDR3 bases are TGTGCCAGCAGCCTAACCCCGGGACAGGGGACTGAAGCTTTCTTT.